This T cell receptor (beta chain) was observed in a study of T cell repertoires in cytomegalovirus infection. Study in general: In public TCR beta signatures, there were indications of both CMV infection and matching HLA type. Study results and limitations: The response measured ex vivo was dominated by TCR beta clonotypes (HLA-C-restricted and CMV-specific).

TCRdb analysed the reads with MiXCR anew, one entry per CDR3 protein. Among hundreds of thousands of distinct CDR3 sequences listed, less than 40% were seen once. This clonotype was observed at least ten times. What it recognizes is unknown. This sequence originates from a human donor in good health (CMV status not recorded). Some clones in this sample may be carry-over from other donors' samples. Material for sequencing was PBMCs.

The CDR3 sequence is CASSSAGQPQHF. As DNA, the CDR3 is TGTGCCAGCAGTTCGGCGGGTCAGCCCCAGCATTTT. The chain joins TRBV6-1 to TRBJ1-5, with D uncertain. CDR3 length: 12 amino acids. V lost 5 bases to trimming and J lost 6 bases, with 8 bases between them. The V gene's germline CDR1 is MNHNS and CDR2 SASEGT.